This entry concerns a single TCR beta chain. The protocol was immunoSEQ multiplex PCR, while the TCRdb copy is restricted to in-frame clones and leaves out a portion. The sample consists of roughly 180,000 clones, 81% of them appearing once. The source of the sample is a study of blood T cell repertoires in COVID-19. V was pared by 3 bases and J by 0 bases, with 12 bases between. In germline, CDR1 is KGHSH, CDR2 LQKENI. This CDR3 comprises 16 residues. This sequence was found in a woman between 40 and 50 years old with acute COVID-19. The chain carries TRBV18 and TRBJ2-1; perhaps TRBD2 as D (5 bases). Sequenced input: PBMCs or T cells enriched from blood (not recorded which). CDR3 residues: CASSPNSGYSYNEQFF. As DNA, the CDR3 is TGTGCCAGCTCACCTAACAGCGGCTACTCCTACAATGAGCAGTTCTTC.